This T cell receptor beta chain was sequenced during a study of blood T cell repertoires in COVID-19. Study-level background: Collection of acute and convalescent COVID-19 samples took place in the United States, Italy and Spain.

Germline trimming cut 3 bases from V and 4 bases from J; bases unmatched to any gene: 5. Germline CDR1 reads SQVTM; CDR2 reads ANQGSEA. The CDR3 loop spans 13 amino acids. Profiling relied on immunoSEQ multiplex PCR, and the TCRdb table lists in-frame clones only, not all of them. The sample consists of some 300,000 clones, roughly 90% of them appearing once. The source of this sequence is a woman between 25 and 40 years old who had recovered from COVID-19. The chain joins TRBV29-1 to TRBJ1-2, with 7 bases that match TRBD1. Sequenced sample: PBMCs or T cells enriched from blood (not recorded which). CDR3 nucleotides: TGCAGCGTTGAGGCGACAGGGAGCTATGGCTACACCTTC. Amino acid sequence: CSVEATGSYGYTF.